This TCR beta chain was sequenced in a study of identical twins. Healthy Caucasians were all of the donors. Broader study findings: Insertions were reduced in abundant cord blood beta clonotypes but not in memory repertoires.

There are a few counts of this clonotype. The antigen is not known. Unique molecular identifiers were in the cDNA, with template-switch universal primer binding. TCRdb passed the 5' RACE reads through MiXCR, listing each CDR3 protein once. The repertoire holds about 480,000 distinct CDR3 sequences, about 14% seen once, with around 0.57% in the top ten. This CDR3 spans 16 amino acids. J was trimmed by 7 bases and V by 3 bases; bases with no gene match: 11. Germline lookup yields CDR1 MNHEY and CDR2 SMNVEV (reference sequence). The same sample was also used in a study of yellow fever vaccine responses in identical twins.

This chain connects TRBV27 to TRBJ2-7, with 11 bases matching TRBD2. Sequencing was carried out using CD4+ T cells sorted from blood. The TCR sequence derives from a woman between 18 and 29 years old in good health. The CDR3 bases are TGTGCCAGCAGTTTTTCGTCGCTAGCGGGAGGTAGGGAGCAGTACTTC. Translation gives CASSFSSLAGGREQYF.